The sequence of this T cell receptor (beta chain) was determined in a study of OX40 agonist ivuxolimab in advanced cancers. Study as a whole: Anti-PD-1, anti-PD-L1 or anti-CTLA-4 therapy given earlier was allowed, and around 40% had some.

Clones were read by immunoSEQ multiplex PCR, and TCRdb kept only the in-frame ones, dropping some. Of some 83,000 clones listed, around nine tenths are singletons. Notes on the study in general: Clones of CD4+ and CD8+ blood T cells grew by week 6 at doses of 0.1 to 3.0 mg/kg.

Drawing of blood for sampling happened at baseline, at cycle 4 day 1, and at cycle 7 day 1. Notes on this clone: The antigen remains undetermined.

Material: CD4+ or CD8+ T cells sorted from blood, obtained in a trial of the OX40 agonist ivuxolimab. This TCR was sampled from an adult with an advanced solid tumor such as melanoma, head and neck, liver or kidney cancer.

The CDR3 is CASSPVRGHDEQYF. The DNA of the CDR3 is TGTGCCAGCAGCCCGGTTCGGGGGCACGACGAGCAGTACTTC. This rearrangement joins TRBV21-1 to TRBJ2-7. TRBV21-1 is termed a pseudogene. The length of the CDR3 is 14 residues.